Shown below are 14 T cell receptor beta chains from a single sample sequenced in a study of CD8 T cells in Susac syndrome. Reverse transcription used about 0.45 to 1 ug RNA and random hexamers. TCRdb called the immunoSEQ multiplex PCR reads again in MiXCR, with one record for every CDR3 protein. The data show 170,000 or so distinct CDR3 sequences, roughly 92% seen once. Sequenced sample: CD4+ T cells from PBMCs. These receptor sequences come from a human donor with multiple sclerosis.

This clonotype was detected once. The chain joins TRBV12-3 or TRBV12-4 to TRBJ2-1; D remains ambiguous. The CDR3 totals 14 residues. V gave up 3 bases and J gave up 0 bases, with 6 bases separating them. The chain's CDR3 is CASSFRSSYNEQFF. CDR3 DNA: TGTGCCAGCAGTTTCAGAAGCTCCTACAATGAGCAGTTCTTC.

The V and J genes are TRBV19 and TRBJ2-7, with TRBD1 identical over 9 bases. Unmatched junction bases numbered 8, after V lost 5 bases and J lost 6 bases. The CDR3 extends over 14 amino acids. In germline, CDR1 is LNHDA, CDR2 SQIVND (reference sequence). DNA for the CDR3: TGTGCCAGTAGTCCGGGACAGGGTAGTTCCGAGCAGTACTTC. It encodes CASSPGQGSSEQYF.

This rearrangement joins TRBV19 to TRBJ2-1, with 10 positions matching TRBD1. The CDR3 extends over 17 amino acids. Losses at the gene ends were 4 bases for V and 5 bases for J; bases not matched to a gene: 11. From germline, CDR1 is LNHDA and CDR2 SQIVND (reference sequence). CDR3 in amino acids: CASSNPADRGHNNEQFF. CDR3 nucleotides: TGTGCCAGTAGTAACCCCGCAGACAGGGGGCACAACAATGAGCAGTTCTTC.

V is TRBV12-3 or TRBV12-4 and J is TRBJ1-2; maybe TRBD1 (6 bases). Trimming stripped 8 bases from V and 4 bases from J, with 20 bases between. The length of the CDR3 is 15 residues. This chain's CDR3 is CASDRYEDSSYGYTF. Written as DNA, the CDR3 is TGTGCCAGCGATCGATACGAGGACAGTAGCTATGGCTACACCTTC.

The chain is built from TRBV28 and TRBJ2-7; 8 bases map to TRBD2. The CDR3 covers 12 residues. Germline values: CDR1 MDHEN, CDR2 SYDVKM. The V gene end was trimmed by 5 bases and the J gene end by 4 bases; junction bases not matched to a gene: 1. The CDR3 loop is CASSLAGYEQYF. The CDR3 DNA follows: TGTGCCAGCAGTCTAGCGGGTTACGAGCAGTACTTC.

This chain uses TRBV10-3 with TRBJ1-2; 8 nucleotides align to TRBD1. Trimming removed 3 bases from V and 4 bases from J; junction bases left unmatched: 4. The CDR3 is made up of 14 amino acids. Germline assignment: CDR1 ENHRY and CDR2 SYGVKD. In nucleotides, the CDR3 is TGTGCCATCAGTGAACCGGGGACAGGCTATGGCTACACCTTC. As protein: CAISEPGTGYGYTF.

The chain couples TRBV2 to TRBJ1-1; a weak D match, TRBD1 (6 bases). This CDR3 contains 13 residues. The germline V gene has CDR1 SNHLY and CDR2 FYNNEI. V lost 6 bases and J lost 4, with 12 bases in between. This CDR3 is CASRNREVTEAFF. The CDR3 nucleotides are TGTGCCAGCAGAAACAGGGAAGTCACTGAAGCTTTCTTT. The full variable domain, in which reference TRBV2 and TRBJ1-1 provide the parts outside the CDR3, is EPEVTQTPSHQVTQMGQEVILRCVPISNHLYFYWYRQILGQKVEFLVSFYNNEISEKSEIFDDQFSVERPDGSNFTLKIRSTKLEDSAMYFCASRNREVTEAFFGQGTRLTVV.

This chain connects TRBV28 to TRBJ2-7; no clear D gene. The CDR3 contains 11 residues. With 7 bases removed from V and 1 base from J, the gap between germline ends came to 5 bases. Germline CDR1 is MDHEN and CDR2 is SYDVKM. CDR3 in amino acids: CASTQSYEQYF. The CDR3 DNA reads TGTGCCAGCACTCAGTCCTACGAGCAGTACTTC.

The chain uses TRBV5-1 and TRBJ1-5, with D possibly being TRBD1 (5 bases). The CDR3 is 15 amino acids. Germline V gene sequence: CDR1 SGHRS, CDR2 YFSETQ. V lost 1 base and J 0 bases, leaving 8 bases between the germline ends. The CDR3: CASSLSGNSNQPQHF. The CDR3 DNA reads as TGCGCCAGCAGCTTGTCAGGGAATAGCAATCAGCCCCAGCATTTT.

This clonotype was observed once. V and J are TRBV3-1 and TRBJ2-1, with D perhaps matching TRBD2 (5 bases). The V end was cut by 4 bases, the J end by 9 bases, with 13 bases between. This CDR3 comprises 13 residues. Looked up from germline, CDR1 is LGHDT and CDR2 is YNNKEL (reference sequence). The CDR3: CASSPDLAGEQFF. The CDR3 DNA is TGTGCCAGCAGCCCGGACCTCGCGGGTGAGCAGTTCTTC.

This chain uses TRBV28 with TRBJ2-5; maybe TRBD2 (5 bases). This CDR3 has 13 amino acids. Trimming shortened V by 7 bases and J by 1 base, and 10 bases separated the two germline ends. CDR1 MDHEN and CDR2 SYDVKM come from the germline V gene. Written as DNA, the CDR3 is TGTGCCAGCACCTCGCGGGCCCAAGAGACCCAGTACTTC. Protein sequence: CASTSRAQETQYF.

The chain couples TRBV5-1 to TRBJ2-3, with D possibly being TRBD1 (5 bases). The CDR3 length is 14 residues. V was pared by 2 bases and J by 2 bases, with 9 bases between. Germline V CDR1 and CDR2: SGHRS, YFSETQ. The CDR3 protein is CASSLGEFTDTQYF. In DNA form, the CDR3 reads TGCGCCAGCAGCTTAGGGGAATTCACAGATACGCAGTATTTT. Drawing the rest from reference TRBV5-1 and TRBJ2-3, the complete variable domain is KAGVTQTPRYLIKTRGQQVTLSCSPISGHRSVSWYQQTPGQGLQFLFEYFSETQRNKGNFPGRFSGRQFSNSRSEMNVSTLELGDSALYLCASSLGEFTDTQYFGPGTRLTVL.

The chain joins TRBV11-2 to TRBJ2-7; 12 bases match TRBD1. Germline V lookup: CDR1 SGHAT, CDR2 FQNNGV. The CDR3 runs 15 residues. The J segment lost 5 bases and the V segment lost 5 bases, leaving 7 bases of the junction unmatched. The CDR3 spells CASSLGTGGFHEQYF. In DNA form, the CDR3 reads TGTGCCAGCAGCCTGGGGACAGGGGGCTTTCACGAGCAGTACTTC.

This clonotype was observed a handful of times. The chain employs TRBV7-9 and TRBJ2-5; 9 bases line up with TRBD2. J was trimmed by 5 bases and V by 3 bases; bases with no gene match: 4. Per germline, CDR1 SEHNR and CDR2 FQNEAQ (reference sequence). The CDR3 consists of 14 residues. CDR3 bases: TGTGCCAGCAGCTTGGCGGGGGGGAAGGAGACCCAGTACTTC. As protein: CASSLAGGKETQYF.